The source of this TCR beta chain is a study of blood T cell repertoires in COVID-19. Clones were read by immunoSEQ multiplex PCR, and TCRdb kept only the in-frame ones, dropping some. The sample holds 390,000 or so clones, approximately 90% seen once. Sequencing was done on a sample of PBMCs or T cells enriched from blood (not recorded which). The TCR comes from a man aged 18 to 29 who had recovered from COVID-19.

The CDR3 protein is CASSYSGTGGNYEQYF. CDR3 in DNA: TGTGCCAGCAGTTACTCGGGGACAGGGGGAAATTACGAGCAGTACTTC. This rearrangement joins TRBV6-5 to TRBJ2-7; 11 bases are a match to TRBD1. CDR1 is MNHEY and CDR2 is SVGAGI in the germline V gene. The CDR3 has 16 residues. The J segment lost 4 bases and the V segment lost 0 bases, leaving 5 bases of the junction unmatched.